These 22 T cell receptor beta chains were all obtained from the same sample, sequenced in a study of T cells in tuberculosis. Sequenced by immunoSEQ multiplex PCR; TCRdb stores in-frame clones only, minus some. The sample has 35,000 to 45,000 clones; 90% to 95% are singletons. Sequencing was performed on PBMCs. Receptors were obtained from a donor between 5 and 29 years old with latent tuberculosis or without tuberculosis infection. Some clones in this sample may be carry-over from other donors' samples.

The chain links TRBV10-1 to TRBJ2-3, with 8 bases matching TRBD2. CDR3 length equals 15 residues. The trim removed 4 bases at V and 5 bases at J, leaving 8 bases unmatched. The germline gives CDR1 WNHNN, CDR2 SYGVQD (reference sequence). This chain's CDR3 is CASSGEAGVRDTQYF. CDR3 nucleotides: TGCGCCAGCAGTGGAGAAGCGGGGGTTCGAGATACGCAGTATTTT.

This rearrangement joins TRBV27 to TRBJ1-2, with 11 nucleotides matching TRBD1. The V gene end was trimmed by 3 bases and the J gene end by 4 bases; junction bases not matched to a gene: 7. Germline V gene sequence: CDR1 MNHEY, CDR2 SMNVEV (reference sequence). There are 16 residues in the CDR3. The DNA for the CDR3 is TGTGCCAGCAGTTTGTCTCCGGGACAGGGGGTCTATGGCTACACCTTC. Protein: CASSLSPGQGVYGYTF.

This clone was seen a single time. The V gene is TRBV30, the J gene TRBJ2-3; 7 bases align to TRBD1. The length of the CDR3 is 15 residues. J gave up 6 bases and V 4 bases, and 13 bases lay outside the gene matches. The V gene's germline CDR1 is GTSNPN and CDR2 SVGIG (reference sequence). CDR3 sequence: CAWTTGTGDSDTQYF. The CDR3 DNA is TGTGCCTGGACCACGGGAACAGGGGATTCGGATACGCAGTATTTT.

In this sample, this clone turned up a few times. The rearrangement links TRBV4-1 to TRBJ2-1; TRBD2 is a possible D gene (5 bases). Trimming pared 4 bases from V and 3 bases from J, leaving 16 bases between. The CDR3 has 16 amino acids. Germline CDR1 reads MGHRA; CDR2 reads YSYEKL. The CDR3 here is CASSPTGLVGYNEQFF. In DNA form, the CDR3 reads TGCGCCAGCAGCCCGACCGGACTTGTCGGCTACAATGAGCAGTTCTTC.

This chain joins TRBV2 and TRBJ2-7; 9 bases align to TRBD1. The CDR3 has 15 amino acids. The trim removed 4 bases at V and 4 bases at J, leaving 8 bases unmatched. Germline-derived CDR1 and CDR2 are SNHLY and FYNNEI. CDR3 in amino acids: CASSVSGQGPYEQYV. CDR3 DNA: TGTGCCAGCAGTGTTTCGGGACAGGGTCCTTACGAGCAGTACGTC.

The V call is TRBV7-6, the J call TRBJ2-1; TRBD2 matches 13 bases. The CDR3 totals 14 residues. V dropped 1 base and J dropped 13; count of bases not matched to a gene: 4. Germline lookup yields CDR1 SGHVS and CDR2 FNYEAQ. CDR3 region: CASSLGTSGGIQFF. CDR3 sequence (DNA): TGTGCCAGCAGCTTAGGGACTAGCGGGGGTATACAGTTCTTC.

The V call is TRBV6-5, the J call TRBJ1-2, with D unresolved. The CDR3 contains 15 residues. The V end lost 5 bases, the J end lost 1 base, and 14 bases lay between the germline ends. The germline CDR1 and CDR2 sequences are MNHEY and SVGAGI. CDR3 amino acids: CASSAQVPVNYGYTF. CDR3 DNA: TGTGCCAGCAGTGCTCAGGTCCCCGTTAACTATGGCTACACCTTC.

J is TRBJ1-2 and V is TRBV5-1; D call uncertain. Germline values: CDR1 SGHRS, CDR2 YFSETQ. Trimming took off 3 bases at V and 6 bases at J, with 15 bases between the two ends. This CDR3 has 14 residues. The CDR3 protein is CASSSRVSSDGYTF. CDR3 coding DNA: TGCGCCAGCAGCTCTCGGGTTTCCAGCGATGGCTACACCTTC.

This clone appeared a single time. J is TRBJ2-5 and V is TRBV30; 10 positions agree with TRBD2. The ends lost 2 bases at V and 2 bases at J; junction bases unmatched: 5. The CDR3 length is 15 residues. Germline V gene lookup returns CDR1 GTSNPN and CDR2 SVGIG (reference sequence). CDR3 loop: CAWSLSGGGQETQYF. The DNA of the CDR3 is TGTGCCTGGAGTCTGAGCGGGGGGGGTCAAGAGACCCAGTACTTC.

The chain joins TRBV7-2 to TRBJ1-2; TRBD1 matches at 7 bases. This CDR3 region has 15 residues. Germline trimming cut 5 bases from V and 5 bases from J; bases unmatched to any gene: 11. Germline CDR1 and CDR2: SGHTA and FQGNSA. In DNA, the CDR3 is TGTGCCAGCAGCCTCAATACAGGGGCTTGGTATGGCTACACCTTC. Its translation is CASSLNTGAWYGYTF.

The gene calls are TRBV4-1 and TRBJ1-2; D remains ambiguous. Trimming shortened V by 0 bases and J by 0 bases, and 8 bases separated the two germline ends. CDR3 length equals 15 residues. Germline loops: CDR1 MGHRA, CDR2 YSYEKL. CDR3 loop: CASSQDSTANYGYTF. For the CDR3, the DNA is TGCGCCAGCAGCCAAGATAGTACGGCTAACTATGGCTACACCTTC.

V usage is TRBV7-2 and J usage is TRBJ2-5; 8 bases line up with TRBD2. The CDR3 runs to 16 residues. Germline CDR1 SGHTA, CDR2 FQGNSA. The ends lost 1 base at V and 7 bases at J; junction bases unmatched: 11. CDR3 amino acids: CASSLGSSRAGGTQYF. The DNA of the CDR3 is TGTGCCAGCAGCTTAGGCTCTTCCCGCGCGGGAGGGACCCAGTACTTC.

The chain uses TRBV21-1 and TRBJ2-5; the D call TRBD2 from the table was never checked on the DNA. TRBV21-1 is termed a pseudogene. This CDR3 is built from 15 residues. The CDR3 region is CASSSRRIWEETQYF. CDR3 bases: TGTGCCAGCAGCTCAAGAAGGATCTGGGAGGAGACCCAGTACTTC.

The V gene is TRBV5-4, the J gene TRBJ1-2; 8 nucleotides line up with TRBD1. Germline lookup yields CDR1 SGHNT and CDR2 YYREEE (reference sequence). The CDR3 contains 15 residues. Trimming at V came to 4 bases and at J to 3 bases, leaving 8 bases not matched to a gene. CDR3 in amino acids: CASSPTMDRDYGYTF. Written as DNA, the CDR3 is TGTGCCAGCAGCCCCACTATGGACAGGGACTATGGCTACACCTTC. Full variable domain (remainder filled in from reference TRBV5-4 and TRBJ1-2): ETGVTQSPTHLIKTRGQQVTLRCSSQSGHNTVSWYQQALGQGPQFIFQYYREEENGRGNFPPRFSGLQFPNYSSELNVNALELDDSALYLCASSPTMDRDYGYTFGSGTRLTVV.

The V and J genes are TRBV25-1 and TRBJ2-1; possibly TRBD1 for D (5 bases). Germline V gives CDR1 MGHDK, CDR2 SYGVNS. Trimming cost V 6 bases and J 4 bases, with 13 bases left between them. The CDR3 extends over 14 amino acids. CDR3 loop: CASSPPTDYNEQFF. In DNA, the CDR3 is TGTGCCAGCAGCCCCCCGACAGATTACAATGAGCAGTTCTTC.

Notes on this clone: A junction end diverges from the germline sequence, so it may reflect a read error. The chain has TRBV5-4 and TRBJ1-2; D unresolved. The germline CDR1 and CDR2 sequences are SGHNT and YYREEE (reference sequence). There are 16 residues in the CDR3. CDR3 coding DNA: TGTGCCAGTAGCTTGGCCGATTATGGAGGAAACTATGGCTACACCTTC. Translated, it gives CASSLADYGGNYGYTF. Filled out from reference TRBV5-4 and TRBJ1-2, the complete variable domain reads ETGVTQSPTHLIKTRGQQVTLRCSSQSGHNTVSWYQQALGQGPQFIFQYYREEENGRGNFPPRFSGLQFPNYSSELNVNALELDDSALYLCASSLADYGGNYGYTFGSGTRLTVV.

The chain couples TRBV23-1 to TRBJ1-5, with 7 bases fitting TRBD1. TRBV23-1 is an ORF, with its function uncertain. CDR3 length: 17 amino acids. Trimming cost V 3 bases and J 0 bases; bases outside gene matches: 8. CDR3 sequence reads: CASSQVRDSNSNQPQHF. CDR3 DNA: TGCGCCAGCAGTCAGGTCCGGGACAGTAATAGCAATCAGCCCCAGCATTTT.

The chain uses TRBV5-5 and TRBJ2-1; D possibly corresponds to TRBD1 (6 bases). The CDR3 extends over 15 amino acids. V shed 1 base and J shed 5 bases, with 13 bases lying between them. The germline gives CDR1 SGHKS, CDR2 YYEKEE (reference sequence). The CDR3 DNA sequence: TGTGCCAGCAGCTTGAGGGCAGGGGTTGACAATGAGCAGTTCTTC. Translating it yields CASSLRAGVDNEQFF.

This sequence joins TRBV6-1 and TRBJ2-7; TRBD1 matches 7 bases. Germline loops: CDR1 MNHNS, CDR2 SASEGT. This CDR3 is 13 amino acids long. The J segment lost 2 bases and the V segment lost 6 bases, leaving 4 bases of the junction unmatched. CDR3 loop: CASRGTVTYEQYV. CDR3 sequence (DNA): TGTGCCAGCAGGGGGACAGTGACCTACGAGCAGTACGTC.

The CDR3: CASGRLAGGVNEQFF. The CDR3 nucleotides are TGTGCCAGCGGACGACTAGCGGGGGGAGTGAATGAGCAGTTCTTC. V usage is TRBV7-8 and J usage is TRBJ2-1; 13 nucleotides match TRBD2. The V segment lost 8 bases and the J segment 7 bases; nucleotides outside the gene matches: 8. This CDR3 is built from 15 residues. The V gene's germline CDR1 is SGHVS and CDR2 FQNEAQ.

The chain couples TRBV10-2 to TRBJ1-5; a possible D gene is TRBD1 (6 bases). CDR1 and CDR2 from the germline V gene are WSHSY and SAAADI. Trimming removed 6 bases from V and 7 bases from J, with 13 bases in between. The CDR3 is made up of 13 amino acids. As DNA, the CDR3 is TGCGCCAGCAGCGGGGGGCGAAGGCAGCCCCAGCATTTT. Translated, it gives CASSGGRRQPQHF.

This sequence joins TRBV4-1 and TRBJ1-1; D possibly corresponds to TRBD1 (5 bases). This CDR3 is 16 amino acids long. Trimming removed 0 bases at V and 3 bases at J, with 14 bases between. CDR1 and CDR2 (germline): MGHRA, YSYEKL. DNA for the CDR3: TGCGCCAGCAGCCAAGATGTCGGGGGGGAGTACACTGAAGCTTTCTTT. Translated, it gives CASSQDVGGEYTEAFF.